The source of this T cell receptor (beta chain) is a study of CD8+CD57+ T cells in acquired aplastic anemia. Turning to the study itself: DNA per sorted CD4+ or CD8+ sample ranged about 0.2 to 30 ug, averaging approximately 3.1 ug.

At least ten counts were recorded for this clonotype. What it recognizes is unknown. Regarding the study as a whole: Patients and controls were found to share twenty-nine CD8+ CDR3 sequences.

CDR3 and TCR beta VDJ profiling relied on genomic DNA as the template. TCRdb re-derived calls from the reads in MiXCR, one entry per CDR3 protein. This table has 150,000 to 200,000 distinct CDR3 sequences, approximately 40% appearing once. The receptor was isolated from a human donor in good health. Sequenced material: sorted CD4+, CD8+, or CD8+CD57+ T cells (not recorded which) from PBMCs.

CDR3 amino acids: CATSTDRNVYEQYF. As DNA, the CDR3 is TGTGCCACCAGCACGGACAGGAACGTATACGAGCAGTACTTC. The V and J genes are TRBV15 and TRBJ2-7; 7 bases align to TRBD1. The germline V gene has CDR1 LNHNV and CDR2 YYDKDF (reference sequence). V shed 4 bases and J 4 bases; nucleotides not matched to a gene: 7. The CDR3 loop spans 14 amino acids.